A selection of T cell receptor beta chains follows, all from one sample in a study of cytomegalovirus exposure and HLA in healthy donors. Here immunoSEQ multiplex PCR was the method, and the copy in TCRdb shows in-frame clones only, minus some. The table lists approximately 81,000 clones, around four fifths of them singletons. Sequencing was performed on PBMCs. These TCRs come from a man aged 50-59 years in good health and CMV-seropositive. Both conserved end residues are part of each CDR3. The D gene is left open where the match is weak. Where a row states a size, it is once, few, many or the class of an expanded clone; other rows omit it.

v_gene	abundance	d_gene	j_gene	len	CDR3aa	CDR3nt
TRBV5-4	NA	NA	TRBJ1-3	14	CASSLGSRREAIYF	TGTGCCAGCAGCTTGGGGAGCCGAAGAGAGGCCATATATTTT
TRBV5-1	few	NA	TRBJ1-1	14	CASSAGILGTEAFF	TGCGCCAGCAGCGCGGGCATCCTGGGGACTGAAGCTTTCTTT
TRBV6-1	NA	TRBD2	TRBJ2-3	16	CASSEAVAGGVDTQYF	TGTGCCAGCAGTGAAGCCGTAGCGGGGGGGGTAGATACGCAGTATTTT
TRBV6-5	NA	NA	TRBJ2-5	14	CASSYQGGVETQYF	TGTGCCAGCAGTTATCAGGGAGGCGTGGAGACCCAGTACTTC
TRBV18	once	TRBD2	TRBJ2-1	18	CASSPPTSRTSSYNEQFF	TGTGCCAGCTCACCACCGACTAGCCGCACCAGCTCCTACAATGAGCAGTTCTTC
TRBV4-3	few	TRBD1	TRBJ2-2	17	CASSRQGAELNTGELFF	TGCGCCAGCAGCCGACAGGGGGCCGAGTTGAACACCGGGGAGCTGTTTTTT
TRBV6-4	NA	TRBD2	TRBJ2-5	14	CASSRAGAQETQYF	TGTGCCAGCAGTAGAGCGGGAGCCCAAGAGACCCAGTACTTC
TRBV5-4	few	TRBD1	TRBJ2-4	15	CASSLRQGGENIQYF	TGTGCCAGCAGCCTAAGACAGGGTGGGGAAAACATTCAGTACTTC
TRBV30	few	TRBD1	TRBJ2-3	15	CAWSTGTGYTDTQYF	TGTGCCTGGTCTACCGGGACAGGGTACACAGATACGCAGTATTTT
TRBV9	NA	NA	TRBJ2-3	17	CASSAGTGWRELDTQYF	TGTGCCAGCAGCGCCGGGACAGGCTGGCGGGAGTTAGATACGCAGTATTTT
TRBV29-1	few	NA	TRBJ2-7	12	CSVHPQGYEQYF	TGCAGCGTCCACCCCCAGGGGTACGAGCAGTACTTC
TRBV7-2	NA	TRBD1	TRBJ2-7	15	CASSLSRDRVSEQYF	TGTGCCAGCAGCTTATCCCGGGACAGGGTGTCCGAGCAGTACTTC
TRBV19	NA	NA	TRBJ1-1	14	CASSIVAGSGEAFF	TGTGCCAGTAGTATCGTGGCGGGATCCGGTGAAGCTTTCTTT
TRBV7-9	NA	TRBD2	TRBJ2-1	16	CASDELSLAGVNEQFF	TGTGCCAGCGACGAACTGTCCCTAGCGGGAGTCAATGAGCAGTTCTTC
TRBV6-1	NA	NA	TRBJ2-1	15	CASSDLGEVVHEQFF	TGTGCCAGCAGTGATCTGGGGGAGGTTGTCCATGAGCAGTTCTTC
TRBV21-1	NA	NA	TRBJ2-3	14	CASLTAESTDTQYF	TGTGCCAGCTTGACAGCCGAGAGCACAGATACGCAGTATTTT
TRBV6-5	NA	TRBD1	TRBJ2-3	16	CASSYSWTGGADTQYF	TGTGCCAGCAGTTACTCGTGGACAGGGGGAGCAGATACGCAGTATTTT
TRBV25-1	NA	TRBD2	TRBJ2-1	17	CASSESITGTSYNEQFF	TGTGCCAGCAGTGAATCTATTACCGGGACTAGCTACAATGAGCAGTTCTTC
TRBV18	NA	NA	TRBJ1-1	13	CASSPQRGTEAFF	TGTGCCAGCTCACCACAAAGGGGCACTGAAGCTTTCTTT
TRBV11-3	NA	TRBD2	TRBJ2-7	15	CASSPFGGGSYEQYF	TGTGCCAGCAGCCCCTTCGGGGGGGGGTCCTACGAGCAGTACTTC
TRBV30	NA	TRBD1	TRBJ2-7	14	CAWVGTGGPYEQYF	TGTGCCTGGGTGGGGACAGGGGGGCCCTACGAGCAGTACTTC
TRBV19	once	TRBD1	TRBJ1-5	17	CASSPGQARYSNQPQHF	TGTGCCAGTAGCCCGGGACAGGCCCGATATAGCAATCAGCCCCAGCATTTT
TRBV29-1	NA	TRBD1	TRBJ1-1	14	CSVEAGTGGTEAFF	TGCAGCGTTGAAGCCGGGACAGGGGGCACTGAAGCTTTCTTT
TRBV7-9	few	TRBD2	TRBJ2-7	14	CASRPSGTPLEQYF	TGTGCCAGCAGGCCTAGCGGGACCCCTCTCGAGCAGTACTTC
TRBV18	NA	TRBD1	TRBJ1-5	15	CASSPGQEGNQPQHF	TGTGCCAGCTCCCCCGGACAGGAGGGCAATCAGCCCCAGCATTTT
TRBV11-3	NA	NA	TRBJ2-1	15	CASSVGQSALPEQFF	TGTGCCAGCAGCGTAGGACAGTCCGCCCTTCCTGAGCAGTTCTTC
TRBV7-2	once	NA	TRBJ1-3	15	CASSRGDLSGNTIYF	TGTGCCAGCAGCCGCGGGGACCTCTCTGGAAACACCATATATTTT
TRBV27	NA	NA	TRBJ2-1	15	CASSVASGTSRGQFF	TGTGCCAGCAGTGTCGCCTCCGGGACGTCGCGGGGGCAGTTCTTC
TRBV5-8	NA	NA	TRBJ2-5	16	CASKSQAPVEPKTQYF	TGTGCCAGCAAGAGCCAGGCCCCAGTTGAACCCAAGACCCAGTACTTC
TRBV7-9	NA	TRBD1	TRBJ2-1	17	CASSLVPAGQENNEQFF	TGTGCCAGCAGCTTAGTACCCGCGGGACAGGAGAACAATGAGCAGTTCTTC
TRBV6-1	NA	NA	TRBJ1-6	16	CASSVQGGLVGAPLHF	TGTGCCAGCAGTGTCCAGGGAGGGCTGGTCGGGGCACCCCTCCACTTT
TRBV2	NA	NA	TRBJ1-5	15	CASSTTGMKNQPQHF	TGTGCCAGCAGTACCACAGGGATGAAAAATCAGCCCCAGCATTTT
TRBV10-1	once	NA	TRBJ2-2	13	CASSESATGELFF	TGCGCCAGCAGTGAGTCAGCTACCGGGGAGCTGTTTTTT
TRBV2	NA	TRBD1	TRBJ1-2	15	CASSEGQGANYGYTF	TGTGCCAGCAGTGAAGGACAGGGGGCTAACTATGGCTACACCTTC
TRBV5-1	NA	NA	TRBJ2-1	15	CASSSGVSSYNEQFF	TGCGCCAGCAGCTCGGGAGTGTCCTCCTACAATGAGCAGTTCTTC
TRBV11-2	NA	TRBD1	TRBJ1-2	14	CASSFRGPNYGYTF	TGTGCCAGCAGCTTCAGGGGGCCGAACTATGGCTACACCTTC
TRBV7-3	NA	TRBD2	TRBJ2-1	17	CASSHPGLAGDYNEQFF	TGTGCCAGCAGCCATCCGGGACTAGCGGGAGATTACAATGAGCAGTTCTTC